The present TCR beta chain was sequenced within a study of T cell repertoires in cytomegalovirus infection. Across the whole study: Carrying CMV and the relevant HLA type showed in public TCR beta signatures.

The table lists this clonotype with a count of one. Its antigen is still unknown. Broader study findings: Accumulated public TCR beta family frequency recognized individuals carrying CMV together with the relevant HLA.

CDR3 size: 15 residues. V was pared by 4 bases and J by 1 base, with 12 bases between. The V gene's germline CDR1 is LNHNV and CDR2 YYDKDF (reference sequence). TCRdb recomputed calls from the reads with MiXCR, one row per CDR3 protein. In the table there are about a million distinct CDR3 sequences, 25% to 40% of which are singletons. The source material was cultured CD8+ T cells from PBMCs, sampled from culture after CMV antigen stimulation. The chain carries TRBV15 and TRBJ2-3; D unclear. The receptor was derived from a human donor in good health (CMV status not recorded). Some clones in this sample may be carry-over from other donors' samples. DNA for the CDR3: TGTGCCACCAGCAAGAGGTGGCAGGGCACAGATACGCAGTATTTT. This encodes CATSKRWQGTDTQYF.